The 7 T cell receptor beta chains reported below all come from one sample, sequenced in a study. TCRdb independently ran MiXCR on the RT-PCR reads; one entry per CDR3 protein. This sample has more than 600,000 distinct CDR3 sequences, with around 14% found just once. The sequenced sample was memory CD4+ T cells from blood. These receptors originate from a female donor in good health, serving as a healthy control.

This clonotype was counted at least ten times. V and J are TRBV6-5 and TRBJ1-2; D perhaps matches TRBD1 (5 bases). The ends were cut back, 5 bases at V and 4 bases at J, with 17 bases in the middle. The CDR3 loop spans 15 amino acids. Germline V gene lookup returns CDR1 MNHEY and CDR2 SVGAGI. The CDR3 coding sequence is TGTGCCAGCAGTACCTCCGGGCAGGGAGCCTATGGCTACACCTTC. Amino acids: CASSTSGQGAYGYTF.

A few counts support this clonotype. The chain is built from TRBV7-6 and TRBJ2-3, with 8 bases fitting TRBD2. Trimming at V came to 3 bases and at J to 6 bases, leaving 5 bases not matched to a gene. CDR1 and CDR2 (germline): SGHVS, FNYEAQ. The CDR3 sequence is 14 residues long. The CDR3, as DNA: TGTGCCAGCAGCTTGGGACTAGTTATGGATACGCAGTATTTT. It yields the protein CASSLGLVMDTQYF. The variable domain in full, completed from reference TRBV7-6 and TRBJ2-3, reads GAGVSQSPRYKVTKRGQDVALRCDPISGHVSLYWYRQALGQGPEFLTYFNYEAQQDKSGLPNDRFSAERPEGSISTLTIQRTEQRDSAMYRCASSLGLVMDTQYFGPGTRLTVL.

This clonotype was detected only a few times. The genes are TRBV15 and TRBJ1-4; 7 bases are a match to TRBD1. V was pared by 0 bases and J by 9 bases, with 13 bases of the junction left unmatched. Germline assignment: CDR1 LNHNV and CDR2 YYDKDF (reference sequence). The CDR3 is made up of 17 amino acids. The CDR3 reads CATSRDQQGRVGKKLFF. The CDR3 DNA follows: TGTGCCACCAGCAGAGACCAACAGGGGCGCGTGGGTAAAAAACTGTTTTTT.

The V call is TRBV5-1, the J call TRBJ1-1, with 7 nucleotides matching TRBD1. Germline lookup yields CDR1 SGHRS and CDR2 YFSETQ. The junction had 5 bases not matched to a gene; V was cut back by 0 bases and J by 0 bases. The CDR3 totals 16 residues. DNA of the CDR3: TGCGCCAGCAGCTTGGTTGGGGGGACAGTGAACACTGAAGCTTTCTTT. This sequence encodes CASSLVGGTVNTEAFF.

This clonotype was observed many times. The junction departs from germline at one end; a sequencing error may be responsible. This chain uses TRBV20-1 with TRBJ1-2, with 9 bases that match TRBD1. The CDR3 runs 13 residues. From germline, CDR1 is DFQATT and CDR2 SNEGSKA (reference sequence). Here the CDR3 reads CSARVGTGWGYTF. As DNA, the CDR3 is TGCAGCGCTAGGGTCGGGACAGGGTGGGGCTACACCTTC.

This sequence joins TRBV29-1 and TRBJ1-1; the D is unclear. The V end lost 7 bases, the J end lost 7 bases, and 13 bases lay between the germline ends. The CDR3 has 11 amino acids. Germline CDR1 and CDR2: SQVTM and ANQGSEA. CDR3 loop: CSGVVEYEAFF. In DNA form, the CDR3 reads TGCAGCGGGGTAGTAGAATATGAAGCTTTCTTT.

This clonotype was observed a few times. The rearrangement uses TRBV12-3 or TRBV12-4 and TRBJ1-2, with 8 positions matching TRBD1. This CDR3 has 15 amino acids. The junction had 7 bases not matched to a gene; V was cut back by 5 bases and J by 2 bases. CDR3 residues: CASSPAGQGNYGYTF. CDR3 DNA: TGTGCCAGCAGTCCCGCCGGACAGGGCAACTATGGCTACACCTTC.